The rows below give T cell receptor beta chains drawn from one sample of a study of lymphopenia after photon versus proton radiotherapy. Libraries were prepared by immunoSEQ multiplex PCR; TCRdb keeps only in-frame clonotypes and omits some of them. The sample carries over 50,000 clones, 70% to 90% recorded once. Specimen: peripheral blood, collected from a patient treated with photon-based radiotherapy. All receptors come from a middle-aged man with gastric cancer. The CDR3 runs from the conserved cysteine through the conserved F or W. The order of the fields is clone size, J gene, V gene, D gene, CDR3 protein, CDR3 DNA. A D gene is named only where the DNA matches it firmly. Expanded clones get a size class; other rows say once, few or many, or leave the size out.

.	TRBJ1-5	TRBV21-1	.	CASRGANQPQHF	TGTGCCAGCAGGGGGGCCAATCAGCCCCAGCATTTT
.	TRBJ2-7	TRBV6-5	.	CASTAGGEQYF	TGTGCCAGCACGGCGGGCGGCGAGCAGTACTTC
.	TRBJ2-7	TRBV7-3	.	CASSFPSSYEQYF	TGTGCCAGCAGCTTCCCTAGCTCCTACGAGCAGTACTTC
.	TRBJ1-5	TRBV6-4	.	CASSEKGGNQPQHF	TGTGCCAGCAGTGAGAAAGGGGGCAATCAGCCCCAGCATTTT
.	TRBJ2-1	TRBV6-5	.	CASSYSGATVNEQFF	TGTGCCAGCAGTTACTCCGGGGCCACGGTCAATGAGCAGTTCTTC
.	TRBJ2-7	TRBV5-6	.	CASSRGYEQYF	TGTGCCAGCAGCCGGGGGTACGAACAGTACTTC
.	TRBJ2-7	TRBV19	.	CASSMGLGDYEQYF	TGTGCCAGTAGTATGGGGTTGGGGGACTACGAGCAGTACTTC
.	TRBJ2-7	TRBV19	.	CASSIGLSYEQYF	TGTGCCAGTAGTATCGGGCTTTCCTACGAGCAGTACTTC
.	TRBJ1-2	TRBV2	.	CASSLGQSNYGYTF	TGTGCCAGCAGCCTAGGACAGTCTAACTATGGCTACACCTTC
.	TRBJ1-1	TRBV10-3	.	CAISDGHPNTEAFF	TGTGCCATCAGTGATGGTCATCCGAACACTGAAGCTTTCTTT
.	TRBJ2-2	TRBV30	.	CAWSVNLAPSAGELFF	TGTGCCTGGAGTGTAAATCTGGCTCCGAGCGCCGGGGAGCTGTTTTTT
.	TRBJ1-5	TRBV7-2	TRBD1	CASSLGPGGQPQHF	TGTGCCAGCAGCTTAGGGCCAGGGGGTCAGCCCCAGCATTTT
.	TRBJ2-1	TRBV29-1	.	CSVEPATSYNEQFF	TGCAGCGTTGAGCCGGCTACGTCCTACAATGAGCAGTTCTTC
few	TRBJ2-6	TRBV29-1	TRBD1	CSALDWTGGAGANVLTF	TGCAGCGCGCTCGATTGGACAGGGGGCGCTGGGGCCAACGTCCTGACTTTC
once	TRBJ2-5	TRBV27	TRBD1	CASSGQGGWAQYF	TGTGCCAGCAGTGGACAGGGGGGCTGGGCCCAGTACTTC
.	TRBJ2-1	TRBV19	.	CASRRSALNEQFF	TGTGCCAGTAGGAGAAGCGCTCTTAATGAGCAGTTCTTC
.	TRBJ1-2	TRBV4-1	TRBD1	CASSPPGQGGGYTF	TGCGCCAGCAGCCCGCCGGGACAGGGAGGGGGCTACACCTTC
.	TRBJ1-1	TRBV9	.	CASSVGVGARETEAFF	TGTGCCAGCAGCGTAGGGGTGGGGGCGAGGGAAACTGAAGCTTTCTTT
.	TRBJ2-5	TRBV2	TRBD1	CASSEGTGVQYF	TGTGCCAGCAGTGAAGGGACAGGGGTCCAGTACTTC
.	TRBJ1-1	TRBV30	.	CAWGRKGEAFF	TGTGCCTGGGGACGGAAGGGCGAAGCTTTCTTT
.	TRBJ2-2	TRBV2	.	CASTREPNTGELFF	TGTGCCAGCACCCGCGAGCCAAACACCGGGGAGCTGTTTTTT
few	TRBJ2-1	TRBV9	TRBD2	CASSPHERGGLEQFF	TGTGCCAGCAGCCCCCACGAGCGGGGGGGTCTTGAGCAGTTCTTC
.	TRBJ1-2	TRBV9	TRBD1	CASSPGQGSYGYTF	TGTGCCAGCAGCCCAGGACAGGGCTCATATGGCTACACCTTC
.	TRBJ1-1	TRBV10-3	TRBD1	CAITPGQGFSRTEAFF	TGTGCCATCACCCCGGGACAGGGTTTTTCAAGGACTGAAGCTTTCTTT
once	TRBJ2-1	TRBV7-2	TRBD2	CASSLGASGGNEQFF	TGTGCCAGCAGCTTAGGTGCTAGCGGGGGCAATGAGCAGTTCTTC
.	TRBJ2-7	TRBV7-2	.	CASSPGAPLWGQYF	TGTGCCAGCAGCCCAGGGGCCCCCTTGTGGGGGCAGTACTTC
few	TRBJ1-2	TRBV2	.	CASSESGKGYTF	TGTGCCAGCAGTGAATCGGGGAAAGGCTACACCTTC
.	TRBJ1-6	TRBV4-2	.	CASSSRTAIHSYNSPLHF	TGTGCCAGCAGCTCACGGACGGCGATTCACTCCTATAATTCACCCCTCCACTTT
once	TRBJ1-1	TRBV5-1	TRBD1	CASSWPRTGPETEAFF	TGCGCCAGCAGCTGGCCAAGGACAGGGCCGGAGACTGAAGCTTTCTTT
.	TRBJ2-7	TRBV6-1	.	CASSTRQTSYEQYF	TGTGCCAGCAGTACAAGACAGACCTCCTACGAGCAGTACTTC
.	TRBJ1-5	TRBV4-1	.	CASSQDLGVWSPQHF	TGCGCCAGCAGCCAAGATCTCGGGGTATGGTCGCCCCAGCATTTT
.	TRBJ1-4	TRBV10-3	.	CAISEGAGNEKLFF	TGTGCCATCAGTGAGGGGGCAGGGAATGAAAAACTGTTTTTT
.	TRBJ1-1	TRBV5-6	TRBD1	CASSLILYRGGTEAFF	TGTGCCAGCAGCTTGATCCTATACAGGGGAGGGACTGAAGCTTTCTTT
once	TRBJ1-5	TRBV7-2	.	CASSLRTVSNQPQHF	TGTGCCAGCAGCTTACGGACAGTTAGCAATCAGCCCCAGCATTTT
.	TRBJ2-7	TRBV7-2	.	CASSLFALDEQYF	TGTGCCAGCAGCTTATTCGCCTTGGACGAGCAGTACTTC
.	TRBJ2-1	TRBV18	.	CASSPRPEYNEQFF	TGTGCCAGCTCACCGCGACCGGAATACAATGAGCAGTTCTTC
.	TRBJ2-3	TRBV7-9	TRBD1	CASSYPGQALSTDTQYF	TGTGCCAGCAGCTACCCGGGACAGGCCCTCTCCACAGATACGCAGTATTTT
.	TRBJ1-1	TRBV7-2	TRBD1	CASSSDRDTEAFF	TGTGCCAGCAGCTCGGACAGGGACACTGAAGCTTTCTTT
.	TRBJ1-4	TRBV11-1	TRBD1	CASSSDFDREREKLFF	TGTGCCAGCAGCTCCGACTTCGACAGGGAGCGAGAAAAACTGTTTTTT
.	TRBJ1-1	TRBV5-4	.	CASSGQTNTEAFF	TGTGCCAGCAGTGGACAGACGAACACTGAAGCTTTCTTT
.	TRBJ1-2	TRBV30	TRBD1	CAWNREGAEYGYTF	TGTGCCTGGAACCGAGAGGGGGCTGAGTATGGCTACACCTTC
.	TRBJ2-7	TRBV11-2	TRBD1	CASSQTGTYEQYF	TGTGCCAGCAGCCAGACAGGGACCTACGAGCAGTACTTC
.	TRBJ1-1	TRBV7-3	.	CASSHTGDGEAFF	TGTGCCAGCAGCCATACCGGGGATGGTGAAGCTTTCTTT